The 28 T cell receptor beta chains given below trace back to one sample, sequenced in a study of early T cells in non-severe SARS-CoV-2 infection. TCRdb re-derived calls from the 5' RACE reads in MiXCR, one entry per CDR3 protein. The sample lists around 56,000 distinct CDR3 sequences, roughly 8.2% occurring once. The material sequenced was whole blood, taken at baseline. These receptors came from an adult who was a healthcare worker with PCR-confirmed SARS-CoV-2 infection or an uninfected control (not recorded which).

The chain combines TRBV2 with TRBJ1-3; TRBD1 matches 8 bases. The CDR3 contains 15 residues. Losses at the gene ends were 5 bases for V and 6 bases for J; bases not matched to a gene: 9. The V gene's germline CDR1 is SNHLY and CDR2 FYNNEI. CDR3 sequence reads: CASSFGTGGINTIYF. CDR3 nucleotides: TGTGCCAGCAGTTTTGGGACAGGAGGAATAAACACCATATATTTT.

This clonotype was found many times. The genes are TRBV11-1 and TRBJ1-2; D remains unclear. CDR1 is SGHAT, CDR2 FQDESV, per germline (reference sequence). V was cut by 5 bases and J by 2 bases, with 12 bases left in between. This CDR3 contains 14 residues. The CDR3 reads CASSPRAINYGYTF. In DNA, the CDR3 is TGTGCCAGCAGCCCCCGGGCCATAAACTATGGCTACACCTTC.

There are a few counts of this clonotype. This chain connects TRBV28 to TRBJ2-7; maybe TRBD1 (5 bases). In germline, CDR1 is MDHEN, CDR2 SYDVKM. The CDR3 is 13 amino acids. Trimming shortened V by 8 bases and J by 4 bases, and 15 bases separated the two germline ends. The CDR3 coding sequence is TGTGCCAGCGGATATACCAGGGAATACGAGCAGTACTTC. This sequence encodes CASGYTREYEQYF.

This clonotype has just a few counts. The chain recombines TRBV11-2 with TRBJ2-1, with TRBD2 identical over 8 bases. Germline lookup yields CDR1 SGHAT and CDR2 FQNNGV. Trimming took 5 bases from V and 0 from J; bases not matched to a gene: 15. This CDR3 contains 19 residues. DNA of the CDR3: TGTGCCAGCAGCGCGGGACTAGTTTTGAGACCGAGCTCCTACAATGAGCAGTTCTTC. It encodes CASSAGLVLRPSSYNEQFF.

In its sample, this clonotype was seen many times. CDR3 sequence (DNA): TGTGCCACCAGCAGAGATCGCGTCAGGGGCCCTCAGCCCCAGCATTTT. It translates to CATSRDRVRGPQPQHF. The V call is TRBV15, the J call TRBJ1-5; tentatively, D is TRBD1 (6 bases). The CDR3 length is 16 residues. Trimming took off 0 bases at V and 6 bases at J, with 15 bases between the two ends. Germline CDR1 and CDR2: LNHNV and YYDKDF (reference sequence).

This chain connects TRBV7-2 to TRBJ2-3; the D is unclear. With 5 bases removed from V and 1 base from J, the gap between germline ends came to 4 bases. Germline lookup yields CDR1 SGHTA and CDR2 FQGNSA. The CDR3 covers 12 residues. The CDR3 bases are TGTGCCAGCAGCGATCGCACAGATACGCAGTATTTT. Translation gives CASSDRTDTQYF.

This clonotype was seen at least ten times. The chain links TRBV6-2 or TRBV6-3 to TRBJ1-5; D uncertain. The V and J ends lost 2 bases and 4 bases respectively, with 6 bases between them. CDR3 length: 13 residues. Germline-derived CDR1 and CDR2 are MNHEY and SVGEGT. This chain's CDR3 is CASSYPVNQPQHF. CDR3 sequence (DNA): TGTGCCAGCAGTTACCCCGTAAATCAGCCCCAGCATTTT.

The CDR3 here is CASSLVRASYNEQFF. The DNA for the CDR3 is TGTGCCAGCAGTTTAGTCAGGGCCTCCTACAATGAGCAGTTCTTC. V usage is TRBV27 and J usage is TRBJ2-1, with D possibly being TRBD1 (5 bases). Germline CDR1 and CDR2: MNHEY and SMNVEV (reference sequence). CDR3 length: 15 amino acids. Trimming left V 2 bases short and J 0 bases short, with 8 bases between.

The chain is built from TRBV2 and TRBJ1-2, with D unresolved. The CDR3 runs 14 residues. CDR1 SNHLY and CDR2 FYNNEI come from the germline V gene. Trimming shortened V by 2 bases and J by 4 bases, and 11 bases separated the two germline ends. The chain's CDR3 is CASSESRAGYGYTF. The CDR3 nucleotides are TGTGCCAGCAGTGAAAGTAGGGCAGGCTATGGCTACACCTTC.

The chain links TRBV20-1 to TRBJ2-7, with a possible D match to TRBD2 (6 bases). V shed 4 bases and J shed 0 bases, with 13 bases lying between them. Germline V lookup: CDR1 DFQATT, CDR2 SNEGSKA (reference sequence). This CDR3 has 14 residues. CDR3 in DNA: TGCAGTGCTAAACGGGACTTCAGCTCCTACGAGCAGTACTTC. Protein: CSAKRDFSSYEQYF.

This clonotype was detected many times. The chain joins TRBV2 to TRBJ2-5; D may be TRBD2 (6 bases). CDR3 length: 15 amino acids. Germline CDR1 SNHLY, CDR2 FYNNEI. V was cut by 5 bases and J by 5 bases, with 18 bases left in between. The CDR3 spells CASSITGEAGETQYF. DNA of the CDR3: TGTGCCAGCAGTATAACGGGAGAAGCGGGTGAGACCCAGTACTTC. Full variable domain (rest looked up from reference TRBV2 and TRBJ2-5): EPEVTQTPSHQVTQMGQEVILRCVPISNHLYFYWYRQILGQKVEFLVSFYNNEISEKSEIFDDQFSVERPDGSNFTLKIRSTKLEDSAMYFCASSITGEAGETQYFGPGTRLLVL.

At least ten counts were recorded for this clonotype. This rearrangement joins TRBV20-1 to TRBJ2-2, with D maybe TRBD2 (6 bases). The length of the CDR3 is 14 residues. V lost 5 bases, J lost 4 bases, and 14 bases lay in between. Germline CDR1 is DFQATT and CDR2 is SNEGSKA (reference sequence). CDR3 DNA sequence: TGCAGTGCTCCGAGCGGGCGTCCCACCGGGGAGCTGTTTTTT. Residues: CSAPSGRPTGELFF.

This clonotype appeared a few times. This chain links TRBV4-3 with TRBJ1-6; D is undetermined. CDR3 length equals 16 residues. V was pared by 1 base and J by 5 bases, with 12 bases between. Germline values: CDR1 LGHNA, CDR2 YSLEER. CDR3: CASSQVAGGNNSPLHF. The CDR3 coding sequence is TGCGCCAGCAGCCAAGTGGCAGGTGGGAATAATTCACCCCTCCACTTT.

The sample holds a few counts of this clonotype. The chain carries TRBV30 and TRBJ2-7, with a weak D call TRBD1 (6 bases). Looked up from germline, CDR1 is GTSNPN and CDR2 is SVGIG (reference sequence). V was clipped by 2 bases and J by 1 base, with 9 bases between them. CDR3 length: 13 amino acids. The CDR3 reads CAWSPDRSYEQYF. The DNA for the CDR3 is TGTGCCTGGAGTCCCGACAGGTCCTACGAGCAGTACTTC.

This clonotype appeared a few times. The rearrangement links TRBV2 to TRBJ2-1; 9 bases align to TRBD1. From germline, CDR1 is SNHLY and CDR2 FYNNEI. This CDR3 contains 14 residues. After removal of 8 bases from V and 5 bases from J, the junction contained 7 bases not matched to a gene. The CDR3 coding sequence is TGTGCCAGCGCGGGACAGGGCTCTAACAATGAGCAGTTCTTC. Its protein is CASAGQGSNNEQFF.

V and J are TRBV5-1 and TRBJ2-2, with TRBD2 matching over 8 bases. CDR3 length: 15 amino acids. Looked up from germline, CDR1 is SGHRS and CDR2 is YFSETQ. V lost 4 bases, J lost 2 bases, and 4 bases stayed unmatched. Here the CDR3 reads CASSRSGINTGELFF. As DNA, the CDR3 is TGCGCCAGCAGCCGTAGCGGGATTAACACCGGGGAGCTGTTTTTT.

In its sample, this clonotype was seen many times. This chain connects TRBV30 to TRBJ1-1; tentatively, D is TRBD1 (5 bases). The CDR3 length is 14 residues. Germline CDR1 reads GTSNPN; CDR2 reads SVGIG (reference sequence). Trimming stripped 5 bases from V and 1 base from J, with 14 bases between. The CDR3: CAWARGGWNTEAFF. The CDR3 DNA sequence: TGTGCCTGGGCACGGGGCGGGTGGAACACTGAAGCTTTCTTT.

The genes are TRBV20-1 and TRBJ2-1, with 10 bases fitting TRBD2. This CDR3 has 17 residues. CDR1 is DFQATT, CDR2 SNEGSKA, per germline (reference sequence). The V and J ends lost 4 bases and 3 bases, in that order; junction bases with no gene match: 12. The CDR3 DNA reads as TGCAGTGCTATAGGAGCGGGAGGGGGTTCGCTCTACAATGAGCAGTTCTTC. Its translation: CSAIGAGGGSLYNEQFF.

This clonotype was recorded a few times. The chain is built from TRBV27 and TRBJ2-5; 7 bases are shared with TRBD2. With V trimmed by 5 bases and J by 10 bases, 16 bases remained unmatched. CDR3 length: 15 residues. CDR1 and CDR2 from the germline V gene are MNHEY and SMNVEV (reference sequence). The DNA of the CDR3 is TGTGCCAGCAGTCCGACAACAGGAGCGGGGTGGGACCAGTACTTC. Its translation: CASSPTTGAGWDQYF.

This clonotype occurred many times. This chain links TRBV27 with TRBJ2-1; 8 nucleotides line up with TRBD2. V trimming: 0 bases; J trimming: 4 bases; junction bases outside the gene matches: 5. Germline V lookup: CDR1 MNHEY, CDR2 SMNVEV (reference sequence). The CDR3 has 16 residues. As DNA, the CDR3 is TGTGCCAGCAGTTTATCTTCTAGCGGGCCGTACAATGAGCAGTTCTTC. Translation gives CASSLSSSGPYNEQFF.

This clonotype was seen only a few times. The rearrangement links TRBV7-8 to TRBJ2-2; D gene uncertain. The CDR3 sequence is 15 residues long. Per the germline V gene, CDR1 is SGHVS and CDR2 is FQNEAQ. Trimming left V 1 base short and J 0 bases short, with 6 bases between. DNA for the CDR3: TGTGCCAGCAGCTTAGGGCAAGCGAACACCGGGGAGCTGTTTTTT. Its translation is CASSLGQANTGELFF. The full variable domain, its missing parts supplied by reference TRBV7-8 and TRBJ2-2, is GAGVSQSPRYKVAKRGQDVALRCDPISGHVSLFWYQQALGQGPEFLTYFQNEAQLDKSGLPSDRFFAERPEGSVSTLKIQRTQQEDSAVYLCASSLGQANTGELFFGEGSRLTVL.

The chain employs TRBV5-4 and TRBJ1-6, with 10 bases that match TRBD1. The V gene's germline CDR1 is SGHNT and CDR2 YYREEE (reference sequence). With 3 bases clipped from V and 7 bases from J, the junction kept 1 base outside the gene matches. The CDR3 extends over 14 amino acids. The CDR3 DNA is TGTGCCAGCAGCTGGGGACAGGGGAATTCACCCCTCCACTTT. Its translation: CASSWGQGNSPLHF.

CDR3 sequence (DNA): TGTGCCACCAGTGACCACGGGACAGGGCACACCGGGGAGCTGTTTTTT. This gives the protein CATSDHGTGHTGELFF. This rearrangement joins TRBV24-1 to TRBJ2-2; TRBD1 aligns across 9 bases. The CDR3 sequence is 16 residues long. Trimming took 4 bases from V and 3 from J; bases not matched to a gene: 5. Germline V CDR1 and CDR2: KGHDR, SFDVKD.

The chain joins TRBV10-3 to TRBJ2-7; tentatively, D is TRBD2 (7 bases). The ends were cut back, 8 bases at V and 5 bases at J, with 16 bases in the middle. This CDR3 region has 13 residues. Per germline, CDR1 ENHRY and CDR2 SYGVKD. CDR3 in DNA: TGTGCCATCGCTTCGGGGGGCCTCGACGAGCAGTACTTC. It yields the protein CAIASGGLDEQYF.

This clonotype was counted many times. The chain uses TRBV28 and TRBJ1-1; no firm D call. Germline-derived CDR1 and CDR2 are MDHEN and SYDVKM. This CDR3 is 12 amino acids long. Trimming shortened V by 3 bases and J by 1 base, and 3 bases separated the two germline ends. The CDR3 coding sequence is TGTGCCAGCAGTTTGGGGAACACTGAAGCTTTCTTT. It yields the protein CASSLGNTEAFF. Using reference TRBV28 and TRBJ1-1 for the parts outside the CDR3, the full variable domain is DVKVTQSSRYLVKRTGEKVFLECVQDMDHENMFWYRQDPGLGLRLIYFSYDVKMKEKGDIPEGYSVSREKKERFSLILESASTNQTSMYLCASSLGNTEAFFGQGTRLTVV.

At least ten counts were recorded for this clonotype. The chain combines TRBV4-2 with TRBJ1-1; D possibly corresponds to TRBD1 (6 bases). CDR1 is LGHNA, CDR2 YNFKEQ, per germline. V was cut by 0 bases and J by 0 bases, with 14 bases left in between. This CDR3 comprises 17 residues. As DNA, the CDR3 is TGTGCCAGCAGCCAAGATTGGTCAGGGGAGATGAACACTGAAGCTTTCTTT. It translates to CASSQDWSGEMNTEAFF.

This clonotype has more than one count but fewer than ten. V gene TRBV18 combines with J gene TRBJ2-3, with D perhaps TRBD2 (6 bases). CDR3 size: 15 residues. Between the trimmed V and J ends, which lost 5 bases and 2 bases, there was a span of 14 bases. The germline V gene has CDR1 KGHSH and CDR2 LQKENI. The CDR3 loop reads CASSNVAGTTDTQYF. CDR3 DNA sequence: TGTGCCAGCTCAAATGTCGCGGGGACCACAGATACGCAGTATTTT.

This clonotype was seen repeatedly, ten times or more. V usage is TRBV20-1 and J usage is TRBJ1-2; no reliable D call. The V and J ends lost 3 bases and 4 bases respectively, with 12 bases between them. This CDR3 has 13 residues. Looked up from germline, CDR1 is DFQATT and CDR2 is SNEGSKA (reference sequence). The CDR3 sequence is CSASAGATYGYTF. The CDR3 DNA sequence: TGCAGTGCTAGTGCTGGCGCAACCTATGGCTACACCTTC.